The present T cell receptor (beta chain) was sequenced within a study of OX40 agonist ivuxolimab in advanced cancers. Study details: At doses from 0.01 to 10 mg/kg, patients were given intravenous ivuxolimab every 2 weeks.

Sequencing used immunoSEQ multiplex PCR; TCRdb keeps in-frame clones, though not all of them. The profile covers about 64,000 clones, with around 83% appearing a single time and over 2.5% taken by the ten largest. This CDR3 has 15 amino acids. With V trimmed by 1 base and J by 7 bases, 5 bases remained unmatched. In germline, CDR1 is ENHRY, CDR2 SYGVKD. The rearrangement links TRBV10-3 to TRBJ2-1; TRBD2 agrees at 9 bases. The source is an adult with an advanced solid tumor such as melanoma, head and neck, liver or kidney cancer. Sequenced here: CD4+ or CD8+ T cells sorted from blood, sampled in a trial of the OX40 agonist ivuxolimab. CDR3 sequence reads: CAISELGLAANEQFF. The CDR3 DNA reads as TGTGCCATCAGTGAGTTGGGACTAGCCGCGAATGAGCAGTTCTTC.